Shown below are 26 T cell receptor beta chains from a single sample sequenced in a study of T cells after yellow fever vaccination. TCRdb redid the calling of the 5' RACE reads with MiXCR, one entry per CDR3 protein. The table includes 230,000 or so distinct CDR3 sequences, approximately 3.5% detected once. Sequences were derived from PBMCs, sampled 15 days after the yellow fever booster vaccination. The receptors shown here come from a man aged 18 to 29 who received the YFV17D yellow fever vaccine.

This clonotype was seen repeatedly, ten times or more. V usage is TRBV6-1 and J usage is TRBJ2-1; 8 bases fit TRBD2. V lost 8 bases, J lost 6 bases, and 15 bases stayed unmatched. CDR3 size: 16 residues. The germline CDR1 and CDR2 sequences are MNHNS and SASEGT. The CDR3 here is CASFPLGSGVFNEQFF. CDR3 DNA: TGTGCCAGCTTCCCCCTAGGTAGCGGGGTGTTCAATGAGCAGTTCTTC.

This clonotype showed up many times. The V gene is TRBV20-1, the J gene TRBJ2-1; the match to TRBD2 covers 10 bases. The CDR3 is made up of 16 amino acids. Germline assignment: CDR1 DFQATT and CDR2 SNEGSKA (reference sequence). V trimming: 0 bases; J trimming: 7 bases; junction bases outside the gene matches: 9. CDR3 sequence reads: CSARDPKSGGANEQFF. For the CDR3, the DNA is TGCAGTGCTAGAGATCCAAAAAGCGGGGGGGCGAATGAGCAGTTCTTC.

This clonotype has a count of ten or more. The chain is built from TRBV5-4 and TRBJ2-6; D not resolved. The V gene lost 5 bases and the J gene lost 2 bases, with 8 bases spanning the gap. CDR1 is SGHNT, CDR2 YYREEE, per germline (reference sequence). CDR3 length: 14 amino acids. The DNA for the CDR3 is TGTGCCAGCAGAGATAGACCTGGGGCCAACGTCCTGACTTTC. This gives the protein CASRDRPGANVLTF.

This clonotype has a count of ten or more. The CDR3 nucleotides are TGTGCCAGCTCACCCCCAGGGGACCGCAACGAGCAGTACTTC. Amino acid sequence: CASSPPGDRNEQYF. The chain joins TRBV18 to TRBJ2-7, with D perhaps matching TRBD1 (6 bases). The CDR3 is made up of 14 amino acids. V dropped 3 bases and J dropped 5 bases, with 14 bases sitting between them. CDR1 is KGHSH, CDR2 LQKENI, per germline.

Many counts were recorded for this clonotype. The CDR3 bases are TGTGCCGGTGCCAGAGGGAATAATTCACCCCTCCACTTT. It encodes CAGARGNNSPLHF. The rearrangement uses TRBV12-3 or TRBV12-4 and TRBJ1-6; D gene uncertain. The V end was cut by 11 bases, the J end by 5 bases, with 13 bases between. This CDR3 region has 13 residues.

This clonotype was seen a handful of times. This rearrangement joins TRBV29-1 to TRBJ2-3; tentative D call: TRBD1 (5 bases). The CDR3 runs to 14 residues. V lost 6 bases and J 3 bases, leaving 16 bases between the germline ends. CDR1 SQVTM and CDR2 ANQGSEA come from the germline V gene. In nucleotides, the CDR3 is TGCAGCGTATTCAGGGAAGGATTAACAGATACGCAGTATTTT. Residues: CSVFREGLTDTQYF.

This clonotype was detected ten times or more. The genes are TRBV7-3 and TRBJ1-1; possible D gene TRBD1, 6 bases. Germline loops: CDR1 SGHTA, CDR2 FQGTGA. V lost 5 bases and J 1 base, leaving 8 bases between the germline ends. The CDR3 spans 13 residues. The CDR3 nucleotides read TGTGCCAGCAGCGAGGGACAGAACACTGAAGCTTTCTTT. It codes for CASSEGQNTEAFF. The complete variable domain, with remaining parts taken from reference TRBV7-3 and TRBJ1-1, reads GAGVSQTPSNKVTEKGKYVELRCDPISGHTALYWYRQSLGQGPEFLIYFQGTGAADDSGLPNDRFFAVRPEGSVSTLKIQRTERGDSAVYLCASSEGQNTEAFFGQGTRLTVV.

At least ten counts were recorded for this clonotype. The chain combines TRBV10-2 with TRBJ1-1; no reliable D call. With 11 bases removed from V and 8 bases from J, the gap between germline ends came to 15 bases. CDR1 and CDR2 from the germline V gene are WSHSY and SAAADI. The CDR3 has 11 residues. The DNA for the CDR3 is TGCGCCGCTAAGGGCGGAACGGAAGCTTTCTTT. Its protein product is CAAKGGTEAFF.

The sample holds many counts of this clonotype. The rearrangement joins TRBV5-6 to TRBJ2-7, with a tentative D call TRBD2 (5 bases). The germline V gene has CDR1 SGHDT and CDR2 YYEEEE. This CDR3 has 13 residues. V was pared by 1 base and J by 7 bases, with 12 bases between. The chain's CDR3 is CASSLNMGGEQYF. DNA for the CDR3: TGTGCCAGCAGCTTGAACATGGGCGGGGAGCAGTACTTC.

This clonotype was counted many times. CDR3: CASSVEGFWGYTGELFF. DNA for the CDR3: TGTGCCAGCAGCGTAGAAGGTTTTTGGGGATACACCGGGGAGCTGTTTTTT. This rearrangement joins TRBV9 to TRBJ2-2; no clear D. The V gene lost 0 bases and the J gene lost 3 bases, with 15 bases spanning the gap. Per the germline V gene, CDR1 is SGDLS and CDR2 is YYNGEE. The CDR3 is 17 residues long.

The rearrangement links TRBV6-5 to TRBJ1-5, with TRBD1 as a possible D gene (6 bases). The CDR3 runs 15 residues. V was shortened by 5 bases and J by 7 bases, with 18 bases between the two germline ends. CDR1 MNHEY and CDR2 SVGAGI come from the germline V gene. CDR3 protein: CASSRKGDNRQPQHF. The CDR3 DNA is TGTGCCAGCAGTCGTAAAGGGGACAATCGCCAGCCCCAGCATTTT.

This clonotype has a count of ten or more. This chain connects TRBV5-1 to TRBJ1-4, with 7 bases that match TRBD1. CDR1 and CDR2 (germline): SGHRS, YFSETQ. The V and J ends lost 0 bases and 5 bases, in that order; junction bases with no gene match: 7. This CDR3 is 16 amino acids long. CDR3 in amino acids: CASSLGQTGQNEKLFF. CDR3 nucleotide sequence: TGCGCCAGCAGCTTGGGACAGACAGGGCAGAATGAAAAACTGTTTTTT.

This clonotype was counted ten times or more. V usage is TRBV9 and J usage is TRBJ2-3; D may be TRBD1 (6 bases). The CDR3 is made up of 13 amino acids. V was cut by 7 bases and J by 3 bases, with 12 bases left in between. CDR1 and CDR2 (germline): SGDLS, YYNGEE. CDR3 sequence reads: CASSARGTDTQYF. CDR3 in DNA: TGTGCCAGCTCCGCGAGGGGGACAGATACGCAGTATTTT.

This clonotype was counted many times. This sequence joins TRBV6-5 and TRBJ2-5; a possible D gene is TRBD1 (5 bases). V was cut by 7 bases and J by 5 bases, with 23 bases left in between. Germline CDR1 reads MNHEY; CDR2 reads SVGAGI. This CDR3 has 16 amino acids. CDR3: CASTYKGINRAETQYF. The CDR3 nucleotides read TGTGCCAGCACCTACAAGGGGATAAATCGCGCGGAGACCCAGTACTTC.

Ten or more counts support this clonotype. The genes are TRBV9 and TRBJ1-1, with 9 bases matching TRBD1. V trimming: 5 bases; J trimming: 4 bases; junction bases outside the gene matches: 6. This CDR3 is 14 amino acids long. In germline, CDR1 is SGDLS, CDR2 YYNGEE. The CDR3 coding sequence is TGTGCCAGCAGTGATCGACAGGGGGTCACTGAAGCTTTCTTT. Protein product: CASSDRQGVTEAFF.

This clonotype was seen at least ten times. The V and J genes are TRBV5-1 and TRBJ2-1, with a tentative D call TRBD1 (6 bases). V lost 2 bases and J lost 5, with 11 bases in between. The CDR3 runs to 14 residues. Germline CDR1 is SGHRS and CDR2 is YFSETQ. DNA for the CDR3: TGCGCCAGCAGCTTTGGACAGCGAAACAATGAGCAGTTCTTC. Protein: CASSFGQRNNEQFF.

This clonotype was observed a handful of times. J is TRBJ2-5 and V is TRBV6-2 or TRBV6-3, with 7 bases identical to TRBD1. V dropped 6 bases and J dropped 1; count of bases not matched to a gene: 14. Germline lookup yields CDR1 MNHEY and CDR2 SVGEGT. The CDR3 has 17 amino acids. Here the CDR3 reads CASSRDRSSVSQETQYF. The CDR3 coding sequence is TGTGCCAGCAGCAGGGACAGAAGCTCCGTTTCCCAAGAGACCCAGTACTTC.

This clonotype was counted ten times or more. J is TRBJ2-1 and V is TRBV6-5; D not certain. CDR1 and CDR2 (germline): MNHEY, SVGAGI. The CDR3 totals 16 residues. Between the trimmed V and J ends, which lost 2 bases and 2 bases, there was a span of 13 bases. The CDR3: CASSYGVAVTYNEQFF. The CDR3 DNA reads as TGTGCCAGCAGTTACGGGGTGGCCGTGACCTACAATGAGCAGTTCTTC.

The chain employs TRBV19 and TRBJ2-2, with TRBD1 matching 9 bases. The CDR3 consists of 16 residues. J gave up 3 bases and V 2 bases, and 4 bases lay outside the gene matches. Germline-derived CDR1 and CDR2 are LNHDA and SQIVND (reference sequence). As DNA, the CDR3 is TGTGCCAGTAGTATATTACGGACAGGGGACACCGGGGAGCTGTTTTTT. It codes for CASSILRTGDTGELFF. The full variable domain, completed using reference TRBV19 and TRBJ2-2, is DGGITQSPKYLFRKEGQNVTLSCEQNLNHDAMYWYRQDPGQGLRLIYYSQIVNDFQKGDIAEGYSVSREKKESFPLTVTSAQKNPTAFYLCASSILRTGDTGELFFGEGSRLTVL.

This clonotype occurred a few times. The chain joins TRBV6-5 to TRBJ2-2, with D perhaps matching TRBD1 or TRBD2 (6 bases each). The CDR3 extends over 14 amino acids. Trimming cost V 7 bases and J 4 bases, with 13 bases left between them. Germline CDR1 MNHEY, CDR2 SVGAGI. The CDR3 bases are TGTGCCAGCAATACACAGGGAGGCACCGGGGAGCTGTTTTTT. Translation: CASNTQGGTGELFF.

The chain joins TRBV30 to TRBJ1-1, with D hard to call. The CDR3 runs 12 residues. The germline V gene has CDR1 GTSNPN and CDR2 SVGIG (reference sequence). The germline V and J ends were trimmed by 6 bases and 6 bases, with 14 bases remaining between them. CDR3 in DNA: TGTGCCTGCACTCTAGGTTACCCTGAAGCTTTCTTT. Its translation: CACTLGYPEAFF.

This clonotype was found a few times. CDR3 amino acids: CASSLGRWGAGDEKLFF. For the CDR3, the DNA is TGTGCCAGCAGTTTGGGAAGGTGGGGGGCCGGGGATGAAAAACTGTTTTTT. The chain links TRBV28 to TRBJ1-4; tentative D call: TRBD1 (6 bases). The CDR3 totals 17 residues. The V gene lost 3 bases and the J gene lost 6 bases, with 20 bases spanning the gap. Germline V gene data show CDR1 as MDHEN and CDR2 as SYDVKM.

This clonotype showed up many times. V gene TRBV9 combines with J gene TRBJ2-3, with 7 bases identical to TRBD2. CDR1 and CDR2 (germline): SGDLS, YYNGEE. The CDR3 is 15 amino acids. V was clipped by 0 bases and J by 3 bases; unmatched bases: 4. CDR3 DNA sequence: TGTGCCAGCAGCGTAGGGGGGGGGTATACAGATACGCAGTATTTT. Its translation: CASSVGGGYTDTQYF.

The table lists this clonotype with many counts. The V and J genes are TRBV28 and TRBJ2-7; weak D call: TRBD1 (6 bases). The V and J ends lost 7 bases and 3 bases respectively, with 10 bases between them. Germline CDR1 is MDHEN and CDR2 is SYDVKM. This CDR3 region has 12 residues. CDR3 loop: CASTSQGYEQYV. CDR3 coding DNA: TGTGCCAGCACCTCACAGGGCTACGAGCAGTACGTC.

This clonotype was detected ten times or more. J is TRBJ2-3 and V is TRBV5-1, with 10 bases fitting TRBD1. With V trimmed by 4 bases and J by 3 bases, 2 bases remained unmatched. Germline loops: CDR1 SGHRS, CDR2 YFSETQ. There are 14 residues in the CDR3. CDR3 region: CASSTGQGTDTQYF. The CDR3 coding sequence is TGCGCCAGCAGCACGGGACAGGGGACAGATACGCAGTATTTT.

In this sample, this clonotype turned up many times. CDR3 loop: CASSLMGSYEQYF. For the CDR3, the DNA is TGCGCCAGCAGCTTGATGGGGTCCTACGAGCAGTACTTC. The chain employs TRBV5-1 and TRBJ2-7; no clear D. The ends were cut back, 1 base at V and 1 base at J, with 6 bases in the middle. CDR1 SGHRS and CDR2 YFSETQ come from the germline V gene. The CDR3 has 13 amino acids.